Below are 12 T cell receptor beta chains sequenced from a single sample in a study of T cells in Graves' hyperthyroidism and ophthalmopathy (dated by TCRdb to between 2018 and 2021). The library was generated by multiplex PCR. Reads for this sample came from an Illumina HiSeq 2000. TCR beta CDR3 regions were amplified from RNA transcripts. The TCR CDR3 was subjected to a first round of RT-PCR using the HTBI primer set and the Qiagen OneStep RT-PCR kit. TCRdb reworked the public reads: Q25 trimming with fastp, MiXCR clone assembly, productive beta chains retained. Rows with a matching CDR3 protein are joined into one entry that keeps the most common DNA and genes. The sample profile shows 250,000 to 300,000 distinct CDR3 sequences; more than 14% of them were found once. The ten largest account for about an eighth of the sample. Sequencing was performed on blood. These receptors were obtained from a woman between 40 and 55 years old with Graves' hyperthyroidism that later progressed to Graves' ophthalmopathy.

This clonotype has just a few counts. The chain has TRBV13 and TRBJ2-2, with a tentative D call TRBD2 (6 bases). The length of the CDR3 is 17 residues. The V end lost 1 base, the J end lost 4 bases, and 16 bases lay between the germline ends. Germline V gives CDR1 PRHDT, CDR2 FYEKMQ (reference sequence). CDR3 coding DNA: TGTGCCAGCAGCTTAGACCCCTCTAGCGCCGGCACCGGGGAGCTGTTTTTT. Protein product: CASSLDPSSAGTGELFF.

This clonotype was found many times. This chain connects TRBV18 to TRBJ2-1, with TRBD2 matching 8 bases. The germline V gene has CDR1 KGHSH and CDR2 LQKENI. V lost 0 bases, J lost 5 bases, and 12 bases stayed unmatched. CDR3 length: 18 amino acids. This CDR3 reads CASSPPGNSGALNNEQFF. The CDR3 DNA sequence: TGTGCCAGCTCACCACCGGGTAATAGCGGGGCTTTAAACAATGAGCAGTTCTTC.

There are many counts of this clonotype. This chain connects TRBV27 to TRBJ1-2; weak D call: TRBD1 (6 bases). There are 13 residues in the CDR3. Germline CDR1 and CDR2: MNHEY and SMNVEV (reference sequence). V dropped 4 bases and J dropped 8 bases, with 14 bases sitting between them. The CDR3 region has the DNA TGTGCCAGCAGTTCCGGGACATGGGTGGGCTACACCTTC. This sequence encodes CASSSGTWVGYTF.

This clonotype was counted ten times or more. The chain has TRBV6-1 and TRBJ2-5; TRBD1 is a possible D gene (6 bases). The V and J ends lost 0 bases and 2 bases respectively, with 16 bases between them. The CDR3 has 17 amino acids. The germline gives CDR1 MNHNS, CDR2 SASEGT. CDR3: CASSEAVTGLQQETQYF. CDR3 nucleotides: TGTGCCAGCAGTGAAGCGGTAACAGGGCTACAGCAAGAGACCCAGTACTTC.

The rearrangement joins TRBV5-1 to TRBJ2-2; possibly TRBD2 for D (6 bases). CDR1 and CDR2 (germline): SGHRS, YFSETQ. This CDR3 has 16 amino acids. V was shortened by 1 base and J by 1 base, with 11 bases between the two germline ends. The CDR3 DNA reads as TGCGCCAGCAGCTTGCGAGCGGGTGGGAACACCGGGGAGCTGTTTTTT. It is translated as CASSLRAGGNTGELFF.

This clonotype came up many times. The chain links TRBV19 to TRBJ1-1; D gene unclear. Germline lookup yields CDR1 LNHDA and CDR2 SQIVND (reference sequence). The CDR3 spans 14 residues. V was pared by 2 bases and J by 4 bases, with 11 bases between. CDR3: CASSIYLGITEAFF. The CDR3 DNA reads as TGTGCCAGTAGTATATACTTAGGGATCACTGAAGCTTTCTTT. Full variable domain (rest looked up from reference TRBV19 and TRBJ1-1): DGGITQSPKYLFRKEGQNVTLSCEQNLNHDAMYWYRQDPGQGLRLIYYSQIVNDFQKGDIAEGYSVSREKKESFPLTVTSAQKNPTAFYLCASSIYLGITEAFFGQGTRLTVV.

Many counts were recorded for this clonotype. The gene calls are TRBV6-1 and TRBJ2-7, with TRBD1 matching over 8 bases. With 2 bases clipped from V and 1 base from J, the junction kept 7 bases outside the gene matches. In germline, CDR1 is MNHNS, CDR2 SASEGT. The CDR3 runs to 16 residues. The chain's CDR3 is CASSESRQGASYEQYF. The CDR3 DNA reads TGTGCCAGCAGTGAATCAAGGCAGGGGGCTTCCTACGAGCAGTACTTC.

On this clonotype itself: This may be a read error, as it is one base from a much larger clone. The gene calls are TRBV5-1 and TRBJ1-1; 10 nucleotides agree with TRBD1. The CDR3 loop spans 16 amino acids. The germline CDR1 and CDR2 sequences are SGHRS and YFSETQ. The CDR3 spells CASSLGPGQGNTEASF. CDR3 sequence (DNA): TGCGCCAGCAGCTTGGGGCCGGGACAGGGGAACACTGAAGCTTCCTTT.

This clonotype was seen many times. This chain links TRBV28 with TRBJ2-5, with 10 nucleotides matching TRBD2. This CDR3 region has 16 residues. Germline V gene lookup returns CDR1 MDHEN and CDR2 SYDVKM. The V segment lost 5 bases and the J segment 5 bases; nucleotides outside the gene matches: 11. Here the CDR3 DNA reads TGTGCCAGCAGTCCCCGACTAGCGGGTAGTTGGGAGACCCAGTACTTC. Its protein product is CASSPRLAGSWETQYF.

This clonotype was recorded many times. The CDR3 coding sequence is TGTGCCAGCAGTCCCCGATATGAAAAACTGTTTTTT. It is translated as CASSPRYEKLFF. The rearrangement joins TRBV6-1 to TRBJ1-4; no reliable D call. Germline-derived CDR1 and CDR2 are MNHNS and SASEGT. The CDR3 runs 12 residues. V lost 5 bases and J lost 6, with 7 bases in between.

This clonotype was seen many times. The chain combines TRBV18 with TRBJ1-3, with D possibly being TRBD1 (5 bases). The CDR3 totals 15 residues. Trimming took off 3 bases at V and 3 bases at J, with 12 bases between the two ends. Germline CDR1 reads KGHSH; CDR2 reads LQKENI. The CDR3 nucleotides read TGTGCCAGCTCACCTCGGGACGGCCATGGAAACACCATATATTTT. Protein sequence: CASSPRDGHGNTIYF.

This clonotype was seen many times. The chain joins TRBV12-3 or TRBV12-4 to TRBJ2-1; 14 nucleotides agree with TRBD2. The V and J ends lost 8 bases and 10 bases, in that order; junction bases with no gene match: 7. The CDR3 loop spans 14 amino acids. The CDR3 bases are TGTGCCAGCGGGGGACTAGCGGGAGTCCGGGAGCAGTTCTTC. Its translation: CASGGLAGVREQFF.